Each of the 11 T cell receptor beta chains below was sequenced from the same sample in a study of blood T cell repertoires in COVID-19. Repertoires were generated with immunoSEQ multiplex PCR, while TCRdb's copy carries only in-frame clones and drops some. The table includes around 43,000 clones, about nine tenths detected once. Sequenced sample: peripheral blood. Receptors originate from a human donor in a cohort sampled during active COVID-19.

CDR3 in DNA: TGTGCCAGCTCACCGACAGGTTTTGGCTACACCTTC. This translates into CASSPTGFGYTF. The genes are TRBV18 and TRBJ1-2; possible D gene TRBD1, 6 bases. The CDR3 has 12 amino acids. Germline CDR1 reads KGHSH; CDR2 reads LQKENI. V was pared by 3 bases and J by 7 bases, with 9 bases between.

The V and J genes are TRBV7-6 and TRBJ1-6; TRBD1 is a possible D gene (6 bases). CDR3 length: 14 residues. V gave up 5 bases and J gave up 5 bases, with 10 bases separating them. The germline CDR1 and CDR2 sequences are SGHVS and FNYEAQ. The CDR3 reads CASSPRQDNSPLHF. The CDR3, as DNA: TGTGCCAGCAGCCCTCGACAGGATAATTCACCCCTCCACTTT.

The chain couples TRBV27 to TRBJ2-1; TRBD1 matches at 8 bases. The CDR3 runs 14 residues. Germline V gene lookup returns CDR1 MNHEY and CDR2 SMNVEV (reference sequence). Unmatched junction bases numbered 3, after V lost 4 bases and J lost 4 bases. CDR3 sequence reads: CASSWGTGYNEQFF. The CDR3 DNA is TGTGCCAGCAGTTGGGGGACAGGATACAATGAGCAGTTCTTC.

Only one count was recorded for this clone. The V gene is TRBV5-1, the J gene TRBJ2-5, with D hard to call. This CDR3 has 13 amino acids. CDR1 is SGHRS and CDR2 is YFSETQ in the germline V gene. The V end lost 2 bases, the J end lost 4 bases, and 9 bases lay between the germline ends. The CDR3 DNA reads TGCGCCAGCAGCTTAAGAGGAGCAGAGACCCAGTACTTC. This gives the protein CASSLRGAETQYF.

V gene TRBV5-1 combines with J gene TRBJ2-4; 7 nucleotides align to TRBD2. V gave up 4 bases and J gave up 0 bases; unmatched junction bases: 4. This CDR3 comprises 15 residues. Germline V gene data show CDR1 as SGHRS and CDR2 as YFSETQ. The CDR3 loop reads CASSPGGLAKNIQYF. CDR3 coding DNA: TGCGCCAGCAGCCCGGGGGGACTAGCCAAAAACATTCAGTACTTC.

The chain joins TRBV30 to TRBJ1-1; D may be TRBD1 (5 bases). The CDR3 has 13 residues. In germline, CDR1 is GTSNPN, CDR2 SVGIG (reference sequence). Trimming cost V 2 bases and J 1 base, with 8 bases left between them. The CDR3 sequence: CAWSLGRNTEAFF. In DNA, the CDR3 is TGTGCCTGGAGTCTGGGGCGGAACACTGAAGCTTTCTTT. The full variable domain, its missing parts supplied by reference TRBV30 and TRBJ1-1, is SQTIHQWPATLVQPVGSPLSLECTVEGTSNPNLYWYRQAAGRGLQLLFYSVGIGQISSEVPQNLSASRPQDRQFILSSKKLLLSDSGFYLCAWSLGRNTEAFFGQGTRLTVV.

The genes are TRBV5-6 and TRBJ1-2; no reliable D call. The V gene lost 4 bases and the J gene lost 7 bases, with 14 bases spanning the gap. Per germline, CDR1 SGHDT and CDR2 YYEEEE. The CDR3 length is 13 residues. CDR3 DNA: TGTGCCAGCAGCAAGGAGGAAGGGTTTGGCTACACCTTC. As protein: CASSKEEGFGYTF.

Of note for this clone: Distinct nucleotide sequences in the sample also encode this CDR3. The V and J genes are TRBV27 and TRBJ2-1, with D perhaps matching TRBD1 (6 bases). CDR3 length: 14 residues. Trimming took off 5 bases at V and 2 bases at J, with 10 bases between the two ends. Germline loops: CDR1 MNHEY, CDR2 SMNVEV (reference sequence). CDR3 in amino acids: CASSLRTAYNEQFF. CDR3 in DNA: TGTGCCAGCAGTCTACGGACAGCCTACAATGAGCAGTTCTTC.

The CDR3 here is CASSLGIYAGGSSNEQFF. DNA of the CDR3: TGCGCCAGCAGCTTGGGAATCTATGCGGGAGGGTCATCCAATGAGCAGTTCTTC. The chain combines TRBV5-1 with TRBJ2-1; the match to TRBD2 covers 9 bases. V lost 0 bases, J lost 6 bases, and 13 bases stayed unmatched. Per the germline V gene, CDR1 is SGHRS and CDR2 is YFSETQ. The CDR3 loop spans 18 amino acids.

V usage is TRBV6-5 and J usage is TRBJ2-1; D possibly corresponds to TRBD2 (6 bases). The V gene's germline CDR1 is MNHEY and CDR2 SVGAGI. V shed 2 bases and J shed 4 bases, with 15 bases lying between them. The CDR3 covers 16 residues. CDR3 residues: CASSYEGSGLYNEQFF. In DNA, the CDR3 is TGTGCCAGCAGTTACGAGGGTAGCGGTTTGTACAATGAGCAGTTCTTC.

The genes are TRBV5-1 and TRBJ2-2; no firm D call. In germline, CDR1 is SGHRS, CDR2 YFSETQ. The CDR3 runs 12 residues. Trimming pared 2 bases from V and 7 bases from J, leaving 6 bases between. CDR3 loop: CASSLIYGELFF. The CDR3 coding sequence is TGCGCCAGCAGCTTAATTTACGGGGAGCTGTTTTTT.